This T cell receptor (beta chain) was recorded in a study of OX40 agonist ivuxolimab in advanced cancers. In the study overall: Across the patients, intravenous ivuxolimab was delivered every 2 weeks at 0.01 to 10 mg/kg.

This clone was seen once. Germline V CDR1 and CDR2: SGHRS, YFSETQ. The CDR3 is 18 residues long. The V and J ends lost 1 base and 5 bases respectively, with 25 bases between them. Sequenced by immunoSEQ multiplex PCR; TCRdb stores in-frame clones only, minus some. This table holds under 75,000 clones, roughly 90% found once. This sequence was found in an adult with an advanced solid tumor such as melanoma, head and neck, liver or kidney cancer. The chain has TRBV5-1 and TRBJ2-7, with D maybe TRBD1 (6 bases). Sequences were derived from CD4+ or CD8+ T cells sorted from blood, sampled in a trial of the OX40 agonist ivuxolimab. CDR3 in amino acids: CASSLPPPHFRGGDEQYF. Written as DNA, the CDR3 is TGCGCCAGCAGCTTGCCCCCTCCGCATTTCCGTGGGGGCGACGAGCAGTACTTC.